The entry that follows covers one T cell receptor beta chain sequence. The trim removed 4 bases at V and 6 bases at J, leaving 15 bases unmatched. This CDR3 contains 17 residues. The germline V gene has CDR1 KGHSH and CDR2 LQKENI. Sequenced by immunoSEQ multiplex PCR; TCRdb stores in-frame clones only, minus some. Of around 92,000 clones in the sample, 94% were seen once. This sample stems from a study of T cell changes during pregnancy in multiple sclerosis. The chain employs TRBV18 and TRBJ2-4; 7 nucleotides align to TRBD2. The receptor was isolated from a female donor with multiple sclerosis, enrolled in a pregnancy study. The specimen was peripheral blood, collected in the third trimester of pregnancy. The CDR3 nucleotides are TGTGCCAGCTCACTGACTCCCGGACTAGTACTGGGAAACATTCAGTACTTC. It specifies CASSLTPGLVLGNIQYF.